Following are 6 T cell receptor beta chains from one sample sequenced in a study of tissue T cells after allogeneic stem cell transplantation. Adult allogeneic hematopoietic cell transplant recipients with steroid-refractory graft-versus-host disease were prospectively enrolled for research autopsy. Libraries were prepared by immunoSEQ multiplex PCR; TCRdb keeps only in-frame clonotypes and omits some of them. The data hold about 3,600 clones, with around 72% observed a single time. The sequenced sample was left colon tissue, obtained at autopsy. Receptors originate from an older male patient with steroid-refractory graft-versus-host disease after an allogeneic stem cell transplant. The T cells may come from the graft donor.

This clone was observed once. This chain links TRBV3-1 (or the pseudogene TRBV3-2) with TRBJ2-2; D unresolved. Germline CDR1 is LGHDT and CDR2 is YNNKEL (reference sequence). This CDR3 is built from 13 residues. Trimming took 4 bases from V and 0 from J, leaving 3 bases between them. CDR3 sequence (DNA): TGTGCCAGCAGCCCCGCGAACACCGGGGAGCTGTTTTTT. Its protein product is CASSPANTGELFF.

V and J are TRBV12-3 or TRBV12-4 and TRBJ2-3; D is undetermined. V lost 3 bases, J lost 5 bases, and 3 bases lay in between. This CDR3 contains 11 residues. This chain's CDR3 is CASSLRDTQYF. As DNA, the CDR3 is TGTGCCAGCAGTTTGAGAGATACGCAGTATTTT.

This clone was recorded a few times. The same CDR3 arises from other DNA sequences in this sample as well. The J gene is TRBJ1-5, the V gene TRBV2; D is uncertain. Germline CDR1 and CDR2: SNHLY and FYNNEI. The CDR3 covers 12 residues. The germline V and J ends were trimmed by 2 bases and 4 bases, with 3 bases remaining between them. As DNA, the CDR3 is TGTGCCAGCAGTGAACCGAATCAGCCCCAGCATTTT. Translating it yields CASSEPNQPQHF.

V gene TRBV5-1 combines with J gene TRBJ1-3; D remains ambiguous. Trimming pared 0 bases from V and 4 bases from J, leaving 11 bases between. This CDR3 region has 15 residues. The germline gives CDR1 SGHRS, CDR2 YFSETQ. CDR3 residues: CASSLARPYGNTIYF. The CDR3 DNA follows: TGCGCCAGCAGCTTGGCCAGACCATACGGAAACACCATATATTTT. Filled out from reference TRBV5-1 and TRBJ1-3, the complete variable domain reads KAGVTQTPRYLIKTRGQQVTLSCSPISGHRSVSWYQQTPGQGLQFLFEYFSETQRNKGNFPGRFSGRQFSNSRSEMNVSTLELGDSALYLCASSLARPYGNTIYFGEGSWLTVV.

CDR3: CSVAPARDTEAFF. For the CDR3, the DNA is TGCAGCGTTGCTCCGGCAAGGGACACTGAAGCTTTCTTT. This rearrangement joins TRBV29-1 to TRBJ1-1; D is unresolved. The germline CDR1 and CDR2 sequences are SQVTM and ANQGSEA. Trimming pared 4 bases from V and 3 bases from J, leaving 12 bases between. The CDR3 contains 13 residues.

The chain links TRBV19 to TRBJ1-6; the match to TRBD1 covers 7 bases. The CDR3 extends over 13 amino acids. J was trimmed by 10 bases and V by 6 bases; bases with no gene match: 6. CDR1 LNHDA and CDR2 SQIVND come from the germline V gene (reference sequence). In DNA, the CDR3 is TGTGCCAGTAGGGCGACAGGGCGCTCACCCCTCCACTTT. Residues: CASRATGRSPLHF. Based on the CDR3 plus reference TRBV19 and TRBJ1-6, the full variable domain is DGGITQSPKYLFRKEGQNVTLSCEQNLNHDAMYWYRQDPGQGLRLIYYSQIVNDFQKGDIAEGYSVSREKKESFPLTVTSAQKNPTAFYLCASRATGRSPLHFGNGTRLTVT.